This passage covers 6 T cell receptor beta chains from one sample sequenced in a study of blood T cell repertoires in COVID-19. The method was immunoSEQ multiplex PCR; TCRdb's version includes in-frame clones alone and lacks a portion of them. The table has roughly 100,000 clones, roughly 80% seen once. The sample taken for sequencing was peripheral blood. The source is a woman at least 80 years old with active or convalescent COVID-19.

The V gene is TRBV5-4, the J gene TRBJ2-4; 7 nucleotides match TRBD1. The CDR3 is made up of 18 amino acids. CDR1 and CDR2 from the germline V gene are SGHNT and YYREEE (reference sequence). V shed 4 bases and J 2 bases; nucleotides not matched to a gene: 15. The CDR3 loop reads CASSRGLQGRLTKNIQYF. In DNA form, the CDR3 reads TGTGCCAGCAGCCGGGGATTACAGGGGCGGCTAACCAAAAACATTCAGTACTTC.

CDR3 in DNA: TGTGCCAGCAGCCCCGGGACTAGCGGCGATACGCAGTATTTT. Protein sequence: CASSPGTSGDTQYF. The chain is built from TRBV7-2 and TRBJ2-3; 11 positions match TRBD2. There are 14 residues in the CDR3. With 5 bases clipped from V and 6 bases from J, the junction kept 4 bases outside the gene matches. CDR1 is SGHTA, CDR2 FQGNSA, per germline.

Concerning this clone itself: Different DNA sequences within this sample yield the same CDR3. The CDR3 sequence is CASSESGNTEAFF. The CDR3 coding sequence is TGTGCCAGCAGTGAGTCGGGGAACACTGAAGCTTTCTTT. The J gene is TRBJ1-1, the V gene TRBV6-1; D gene uncertain. V lost 3 bases to trimming and J lost 1 base, with 6 bases between them. Germline V gives CDR1 MNHNS, CDR2 SASEGT. The CDR3 runs 13 residues.

This clone was recorded a few times. This chain connects TRBV7-6 to TRBJ2-3; TRBD2 is a possible D gene (5 bases). V shed 7 bases and J shed 5 bases, with 19 bases lying between them. There are 15 residues in the CDR3. The germline V gene encodes CDR1 SGHVS and CDR2 FNYEAQ. The CDR3 DNA follows: TGTGCCAGCAAACGACTAAACTTAGGTGAAGATACGCAGTATTTT. It translates to CASKRLNLGEDTQYF.

The gene calls are TRBV5-1 and TRBJ2-5, with 9 bases fitting TRBD2. Per germline, CDR1 SGHRS and CDR2 YFSETQ. J gave up 5 bases and V 0 bases, and 8 bases lay outside the gene matches. CDR3 length: 16 residues. CDR3 amino acids: CASSLGFAGGAETQYF. DNA of the CDR3: TGCGCCAGCAGCTTGGGGTTTGCGGGGGGGGCGGAGACCCAGTACTTC.

The CDR3 spells CASSPPRTDNYGYTF. For the CDR3, the DNA is TGTGCCAGCTCACCTCCCAGGACAGATAACTATGGCTACACCTTC. The genes are TRBV18 and TRBJ1-2; D is perhaps TRBD1 (6 bases). The CDR3 runs to 15 residues. Trimming pared 3 bases from V and 1 base from J, leaving 12 bases between. The germline V gene encodes CDR1 KGHSH and CDR2 LQKENI.